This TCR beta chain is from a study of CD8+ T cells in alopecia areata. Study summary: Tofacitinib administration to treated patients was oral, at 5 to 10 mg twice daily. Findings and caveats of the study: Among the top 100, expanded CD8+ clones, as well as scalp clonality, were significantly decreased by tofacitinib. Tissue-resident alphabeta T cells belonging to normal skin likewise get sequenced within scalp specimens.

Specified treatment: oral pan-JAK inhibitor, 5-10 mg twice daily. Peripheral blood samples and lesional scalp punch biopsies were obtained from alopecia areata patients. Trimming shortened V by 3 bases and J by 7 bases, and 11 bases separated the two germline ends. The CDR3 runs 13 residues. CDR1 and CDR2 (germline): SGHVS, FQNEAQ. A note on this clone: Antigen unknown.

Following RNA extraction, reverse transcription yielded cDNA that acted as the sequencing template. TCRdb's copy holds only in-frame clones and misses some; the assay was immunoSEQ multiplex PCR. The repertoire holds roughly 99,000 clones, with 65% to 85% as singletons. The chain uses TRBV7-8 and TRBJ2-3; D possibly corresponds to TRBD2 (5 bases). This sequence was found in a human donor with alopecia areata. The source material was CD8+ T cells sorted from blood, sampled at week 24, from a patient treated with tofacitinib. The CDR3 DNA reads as TGTGCCAGCAGCTTTGCGGGTCGGCATACGCAGTATTTT. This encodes CASSFAGRHTQYF.